This TCR beta chain was recovered during a study of blood T cell repertoires in COVID-19. Study information: There were acute and convalescent COVID-19 samples, and they came from the United States, Italy and Spain. The cDNA or gDNA used as material had been derived from T cells, B-cell-depleted T cells, or PBMCs.

Seattle patients were enrolled during active infection and followed longitudinally. Authors' methods: Amplification with reference gene primers provided the estimates of nucleated cell counts. This table comes from immunoSEQ multiplex PCR, and its TCRdb copy is limited to in-frame clones, with some not included. V and J calls and clone size are as listed in that table; D and trimming were resolved from the DNA. The data hold approximately 200,000 clones, with around 94% observed a single time. V lost 5 bases and J lost 0, with 8 bases in between. This CDR3 spans 13 amino acids. The germline gives CDR1 GTSNPN, CDR2 SVGIG (reference sequence).

The rearrangement links TRBV30 to TRBJ1-5; no clear D. The receptor comes from a man aged 25-40 years with COVID-19, enrolled during active disease. Material for sequencing was peripheral blood. The CDR3 DNA follows: TGTGCCTGGGCGGGGAATAGCAATCAGCCCCAGCATTTT. This codes for CAWAGNSNQPQHF.